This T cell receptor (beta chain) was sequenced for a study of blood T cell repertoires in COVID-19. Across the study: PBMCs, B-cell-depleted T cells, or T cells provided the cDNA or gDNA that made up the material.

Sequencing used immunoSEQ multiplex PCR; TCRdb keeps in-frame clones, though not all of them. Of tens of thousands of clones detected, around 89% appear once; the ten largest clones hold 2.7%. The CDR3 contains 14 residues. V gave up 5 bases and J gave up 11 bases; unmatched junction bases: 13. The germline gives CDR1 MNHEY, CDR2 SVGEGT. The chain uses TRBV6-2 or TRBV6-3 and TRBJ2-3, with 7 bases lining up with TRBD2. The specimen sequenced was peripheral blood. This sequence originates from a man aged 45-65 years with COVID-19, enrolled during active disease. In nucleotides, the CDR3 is TGTGCCAGCAGTCACCCGGGACTACCCCCCGTGCAGTATTTT. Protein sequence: CASSHPGLPPVQYF.